This TCR beta chain was identified in a study of CD8+ T cells in alopecia areata. Trimming stripped 2 bases from V and 6 bases from J, with 8 bases between. Germline CDR1 reads MNHNY; CDR2 reads SVGAGI (reference sequence). The CDR3 runs 12 residues. This sample's treatment: oral pan-JAK inhibitor, 5-10 mg twice daily. cDNA serving as the sequencing template came from extracted, reverse transcribed RNA. TCRdb keeps only in-frame clones here, not all; method: immunoSEQ multiplex PCR. The sample carries around 140,000 clones, less than 70% recorded once. Here the sequenced sample was CD8+ T cells sorted from blood, taken at week 4, from a patient treated with tofacitinib. The receptor's source is a human donor with alopecia areata. The chain joins TRBV6-6 to TRBJ2-7; D is unclear. The CDR3 spells CASSYDPGEQYF. The CDR3 nucleotides are TGTGCCAGCAGTTACGACCCTGGCGAGCAGTACTTC.